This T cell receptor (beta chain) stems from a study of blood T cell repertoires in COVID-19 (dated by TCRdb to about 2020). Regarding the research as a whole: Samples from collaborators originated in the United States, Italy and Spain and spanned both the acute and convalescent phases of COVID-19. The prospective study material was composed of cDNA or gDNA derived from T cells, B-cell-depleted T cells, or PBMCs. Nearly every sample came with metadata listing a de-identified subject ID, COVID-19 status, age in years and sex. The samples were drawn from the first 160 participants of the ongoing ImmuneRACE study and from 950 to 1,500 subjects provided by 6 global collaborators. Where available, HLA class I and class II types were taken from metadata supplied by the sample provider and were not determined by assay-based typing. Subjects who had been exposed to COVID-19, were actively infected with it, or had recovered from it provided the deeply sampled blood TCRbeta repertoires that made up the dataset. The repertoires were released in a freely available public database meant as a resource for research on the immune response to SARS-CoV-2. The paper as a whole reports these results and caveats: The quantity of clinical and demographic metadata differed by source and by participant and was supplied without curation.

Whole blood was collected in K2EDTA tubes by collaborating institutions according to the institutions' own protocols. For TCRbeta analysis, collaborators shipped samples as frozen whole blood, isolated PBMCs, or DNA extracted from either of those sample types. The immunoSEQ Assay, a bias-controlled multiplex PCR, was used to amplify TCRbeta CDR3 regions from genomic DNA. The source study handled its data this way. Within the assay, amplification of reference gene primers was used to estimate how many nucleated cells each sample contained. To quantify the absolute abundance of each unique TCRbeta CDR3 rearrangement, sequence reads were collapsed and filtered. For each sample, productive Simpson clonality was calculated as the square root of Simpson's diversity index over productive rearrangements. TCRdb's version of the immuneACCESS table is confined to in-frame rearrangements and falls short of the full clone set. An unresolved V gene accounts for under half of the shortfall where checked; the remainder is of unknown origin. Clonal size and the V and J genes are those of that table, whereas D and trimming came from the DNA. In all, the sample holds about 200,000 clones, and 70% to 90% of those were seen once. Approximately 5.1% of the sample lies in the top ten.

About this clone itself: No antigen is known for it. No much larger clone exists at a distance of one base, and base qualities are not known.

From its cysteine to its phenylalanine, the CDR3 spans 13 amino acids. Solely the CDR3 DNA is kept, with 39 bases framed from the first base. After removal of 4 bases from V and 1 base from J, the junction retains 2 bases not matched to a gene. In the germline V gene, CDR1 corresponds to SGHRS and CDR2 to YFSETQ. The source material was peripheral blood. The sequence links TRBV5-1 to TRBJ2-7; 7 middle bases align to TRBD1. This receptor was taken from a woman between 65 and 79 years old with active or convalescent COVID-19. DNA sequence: TGCGCCAGCAGCACACAGGGGTCCTACGAGCAGTACTTC. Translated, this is CASSTQGSYEQYF. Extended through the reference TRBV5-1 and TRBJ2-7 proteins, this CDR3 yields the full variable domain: KAGVTQTPRYLIKTRGQQVTLSCSPISGHRSVSWYQQTPGQGLQFLFEYFSETQRNKGNFPGRFSGRQFSNSRSEMNVSTLELGDSALYLCASSTQGSYEQYFGPGTRLTVT.